These T cell receptor beta chains were read from a single sample in a study of T-cell reconstitution after alpha-beta-depleted transplantation in children. TCRdb re-called the PCR reads through MiXCR, storing one row per CDR3 protein. The table lists 450,000 to 600,000 distinct CDR3 sequences, 30% to 35% of them singletons. This sample comprised PBMCs from the stem cell graft donor, obtained from the stem cell graft. Receptors were obtained from a human donor who donated a stem cell graft to a child with aplastic anemia. The CDR3 runs from the conserved cysteine through the conserved F or W. Each record gives: D gene, J gene, V gene, clone size, CDR3 protein, CDR3 DNA. A D gene is named only where the DNA matches it firmly. The listing skips clone size in some rows; elsewhere it reads once, few, many or a size class.

. | TRBJ1-2 | TRBV6-5 | . | CASSYGRNANYGYTF | TGTGCCAGCAGTTACGGACGGAACGCTAACTATGGCTACACCTTC
TRBD2 | TRBJ2-1 | TRBV24-1 | . | CATSQRGRAGDNEQFF | TGTGCCACCAGTCAACGAGGGAGGGCCGGAGACAATGAGCAGTTCTTC
TRBD1 | TRBJ1-5 | TRBV12-3/TRBV12-4 | . | CASNPSGGNQPQHF | TGTGCCAGCAATCCGTCAGGGGGGAATCAGCCCCAGCATTTT
. | TRBJ2-3 | TRBV15 | few | CATSRARGTDTQYF | TGTGCCACCAGCAGAGCCCGGGGAACAGATACGCAGTATTTT
. | TRBJ2-7 | TRBV28 | . | CASSFPSYEQYF | TGTGCCAGCAGTTTTCCTAGTTACGAGCAGTACTTC
TRBD2 | TRBJ2-1 | TRBV20-1 | few | CSARDVDGRDYNEQFF | TGCAGTGCTAGAGATGTCGACGGGAGGGACTACAATGAGCAGTTCTTC
TRBD2 | TRBJ2-1 | TRBV29-1 | few | CSVGLVAGYNEQFF | TGCAGCGTGGGTCTGGTAGCGGGGTACAATGAGCAGTTCTTC
. | TRBJ1-3 | TRBV20-1 | . | CSASPGGSGNTIYF | TGCAGTGCTAGTCCGGGGGGCTCTGGAAACACCATATATTTT
. | TRBJ1-4 | TRBV18 | . | CASSPPSSLSNEKLFF | TGTGCCAGCTCACCACCTTCTAGCCTTAGTAATGAAAAACTGTTTTTT
. | TRBJ1-2 | TRBV5-4 | few | CASSTEVKGYGYTF | TGTGCCAGCAGCACCGAGGTGAAGGGGTATGGCTACACCTTC
TRBD2 | TRBJ2-1 | TRBV27 | few | CASSLRRESYNEQFF | TGTGCCAGCAGTTTAAGGCGGGAGTCCTACAATGAGCAGTTCTTC
TRBD1 | TRBJ2-2 | TRBV4-1 | . | CASSQGGVRGIAGELFF | TGCGCCAGCAGCCAAGGGGGCGTCAGGGGGATCGCCGGGGAGCTGTTTTTT
. | TRBJ1-1 | TRBV12-3/TRBV12-4 | few | CASSLTGGLRNTEAFF | TGTGCCAGCAGTTTAACTGGGGGCCTGAGGAACACTGAAGCTTTCTTT
TRBD2 | TRBJ2-5 | TRBV7-9 | . | CASSPGGYVETQYF | TGTGCCAGCAGCCCGGGGGGATATGTTGAGACCCAGTACTTC
. | TRBJ2-1 | TRBV29-1 | once | CSAEGLSGIEQFF | TGCAGCGCCGAGGGCCTAAGCGGCATTGAGCAGTTCTTC
TRBD2 | TRBJ2-5 | TRBV27 | few | CASSSLSSGSLRQTQYF | TGTGCCAGCAGTTCCCTTTCTAGCGGGAGCCTCAGACAGACCCAGTACTTC
. | TRBJ1-2 | TRBV27 | . | CASSLKALANYGYTF | TGTGCCAGCAGTTTAAAGGCCTTAGCTAACTATGGCTACACCTTC
TRBD1 | TRBJ1-5 | TRBV7-8 | . | CASSFNRGPGEPQHF | TGTGCCAGCAGCTTTAACAGGGGGCCGGGGGAGCCCCAGCATTTT
. | TRBJ2-1 | TRBV7-8 | . | CASRERGSGYNEQFF | TGTGCCAGCAGAGAGAGGGGGAGCGGTTACAATGAGCAGTTCTTC
. | TRBJ2-3 | TRBV20-1 | few | CSARLGPQDTQYF | TGCAGTGCTAGACTTGGTCCACAGGATACGCAGTATTTT
. | TRBJ1-3 | TRBV12-3/TRBV12-4 | . | CASSPVRVSGNTIYF | TGTGCCAGCAGTCCGGTCAGGGTGTCTGGAAACACCATATATTTT
. | TRBJ2-6 | TRBV5-1 | many | CASSLDVAGANVLTF | TGCGCCAGCAGCTTGGACGTGGCTGGGGCCAACGTCCTGACTTTC
. | TRBJ2-1 | TRBV5-1 | few | CASSPPRSNEQFF | TGCGCCAGCAGCCCTCCGAGGAGCAATGAGCAGTTCTTC
. | TRBJ2-6 | TRBV4-3 | . | CASSQDYKGKSGANVLTF | TGCGCCAGCAGCCAAGATTATAAGGGAAAGTCTGGGGCCAACGTCCTGACTTTC
. | TRBJ1-1 | TRBV27 | . | CASSTQGMNTEAFF | TGTGCCAGCAGTACCCAGGGCATGAACACTGAAGCTTTCTTT
. | TRBJ2-2 | TRBV9 | . | CASSVGLTTNTGELFF | TGTGCCAGCAGCGTTGGACTAACGACGAACACCGGGGAGCTGTTTTTT
. | TRBJ2-5 | TRBV12-3/TRBV12-4 | . | CASSLAHGRQETQYF | TGTGCCAGCAGTTTAGCGCACGGCAGACAAGAGACCCAGTACTTC
. | TRBJ2-6 | TRBV11-3 | . | CASSLVYGANVLTF | TGTGCCAGCAGCTTAGTCTATGGGGCCAACGTCCTGACTTTC
. | TRBJ2-2 | TRBV7-2 | few | CASSLFSGELFF | TGTGCCAGCAGCTTGTTTTCCGGGGAGCTGTTTTTT
. | TRBJ1-2 | TRBV11-2 | . | CASSLRQGWAYGYTF | TGTGCCAGCAGCTTAAGGCAGGGGTGGGCCTATGGCTACACCTTC
. | TRBJ2-1 | TRBV27 | few | CASSFVVRAENEQFF | TGTGCCAGCAGTTTTGTTGTGAGAGCGGAGAATGAGCAGTTCTTC
. | TRBJ1-4 | TRBV18 | . | CASSTQLGNEKLFF | TGTGCCAGCTCGACTCAGTTGGGCAATGAAAAACTGTTTTTT
TRBD1 | TRBJ1-1 | TRBV7-3 | few | CASSIGQASEAFF | TGTGCCAGCAGCATAGGACAGGCTTCTGAAGCTTTCTTT
TRBD1 | TRBJ1-1 | TRBV27 | few | CASSLEQGASTEAFF | TGTGCCAGCAGTTTAGAACAGGGGGCTTCCACTGAAGCTTTCTTT
. | TRBJ2-3 | TRBV29-1 | few | CSVGGDTQYF | TGCAGCGTTGGAGGAGATACGCAGTATTTT
. | TRBJ2-1 | TRBV7-2 | . | CASSLTGTEQFF | TGTGCCAGCAGCTTAACGGGGACCGAGCAGTTCTTC
. | TRBJ2-4 | TRBV19 | few | CASSIAVLAKNIQYF | TGTGCCAGTAGTATTGCAGTATTAGCCAAAAACATTCAGTACTTC
TRBD1 | TRBJ2-2 | TRBV19 | . | CASSPLGQGARELFF | TGTGCCAGTAGTCCCCTGGGACAGGGGGCCCGGGAGCTGTTTTTT
. | TRBJ1-1 | TRBV20-1 | . | CSARIGVDTEAFF | TGCAGTGCTAGAATAGGGGTAGACACTGAAGCTTTCTTT
. | TRBJ1-2 | TRBV20-1 | . | CSARKGQDYGYTF | TGCAGTGCTAGAAAGGGACAAGACTATGGCTACACCTTC
. | TRBJ1-5 | TRBV19 | . | CASSIGGGEPQHF | TGTGCCAGTAGTATTGGGGGGGGAGAGCCCCAGCATTTT
. | TRBJ1-1 | TRBV12-3/TRBV12-4 | . | CASTPGPGYTEAFF | TGTGCCAGCACCCCCGGTCCAGGGTACACTGAAGCTTTCTTT
. | TRBJ1-3 | TRBV3-1 | . | CASSQEFGSTVDSGNTIYF | TGTGCCAGCAGCCAAGAATTTGGAAGCACGGTTGATTCTGGAAACACCATATATTTT
. | TRBJ1-5 | TRBV5-1 | . | CASSLAPGADQPQHF | TGCGCCAGCAGCTTGGCTCCAGGGGCCGATCAGCCCCAGCATTTT
. | TRBJ2-1 | TRBV29-1 | few | CSVEAAGGSYNEQFF | TGCAGCGTTGAAGCAGCTGGGGGCTCCTACAATGAGCAGTTCTTC
TRBD2 | TRBJ2-6 | TRBV12-3/TRBV12-4 | . | CASSTTSGRPNGANVLTF | TGTGCCAGCAGTACGACTAGCGGGAGGCCGAATGGGGCCAACGTCCTGACTTTC
. | TRBJ1-2 | TRBV10-2 | . | CASSDIGGYGYTF | TGCGCCAGCAGTGACATAGGAGGGTATGGCTACACCTTC
. | TRBJ2-1 | TRBV12-3/TRBV12-4 | . | CASTPTRSYNEQFF | TGTGCCAGCACCCCCACGCGGAGCTACAATGAGCAGTTCTTC